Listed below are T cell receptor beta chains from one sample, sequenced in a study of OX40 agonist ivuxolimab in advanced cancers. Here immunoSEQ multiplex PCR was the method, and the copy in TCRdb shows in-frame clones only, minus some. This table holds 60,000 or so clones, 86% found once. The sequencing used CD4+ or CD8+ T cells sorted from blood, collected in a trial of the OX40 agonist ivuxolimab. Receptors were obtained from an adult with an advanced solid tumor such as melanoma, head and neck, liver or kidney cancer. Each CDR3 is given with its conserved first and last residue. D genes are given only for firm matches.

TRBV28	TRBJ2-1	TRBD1	CASRLNDQGVGYNEQFF
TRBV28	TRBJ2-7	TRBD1	CASRAFDRGYEQYF
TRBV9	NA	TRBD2	CASSVASGSYEQYF
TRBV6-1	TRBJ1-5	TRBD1	CATKTTGFQPQHF
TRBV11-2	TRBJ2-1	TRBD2	CASSLVNSGAYNEQFF
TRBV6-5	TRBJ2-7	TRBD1	CASSYEGDSSYEQYF
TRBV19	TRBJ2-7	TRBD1	CASSNGGQGAYEQYF
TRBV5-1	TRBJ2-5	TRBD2	CASSLGLAGETQYF
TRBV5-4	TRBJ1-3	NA	CASSLAGLGNTIYF
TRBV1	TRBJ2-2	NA	CTSSKKFWVAEGTGELFF